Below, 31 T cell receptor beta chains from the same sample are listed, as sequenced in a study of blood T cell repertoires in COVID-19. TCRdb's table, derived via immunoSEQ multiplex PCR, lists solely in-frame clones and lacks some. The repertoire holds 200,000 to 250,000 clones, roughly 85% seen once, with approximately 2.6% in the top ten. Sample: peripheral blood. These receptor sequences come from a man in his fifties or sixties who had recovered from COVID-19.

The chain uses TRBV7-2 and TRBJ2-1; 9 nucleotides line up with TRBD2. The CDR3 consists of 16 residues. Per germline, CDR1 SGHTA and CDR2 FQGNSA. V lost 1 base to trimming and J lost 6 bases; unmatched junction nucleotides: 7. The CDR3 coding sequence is TGTGCCAGCAGCTTAGACAGTGCGGGAGGGTTCAATGAGCAGTTCTTC. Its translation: CASSLDSAGGFNEQFF.

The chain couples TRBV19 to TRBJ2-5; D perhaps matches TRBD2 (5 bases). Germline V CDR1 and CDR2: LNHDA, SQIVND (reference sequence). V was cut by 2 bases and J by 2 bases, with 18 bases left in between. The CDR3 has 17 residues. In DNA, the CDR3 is TGTGCCAGTAGTATATGGTTCGCAAAGCGGTCGCAAGAGACCCAGTACTTC. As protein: CASSIWFAKRSQETQYF. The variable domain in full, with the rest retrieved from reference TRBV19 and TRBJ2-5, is DGGITQSPKYLFRKEGQNVTLSCEQNLNHDAMYWYRQDPGQGLRLIYYSQIVNDFQKGDIAEGYSVSREKKESFPLTVTSAQKNPTAFYLCASSIWFAKRSQETQYFGPGTRLLVL.

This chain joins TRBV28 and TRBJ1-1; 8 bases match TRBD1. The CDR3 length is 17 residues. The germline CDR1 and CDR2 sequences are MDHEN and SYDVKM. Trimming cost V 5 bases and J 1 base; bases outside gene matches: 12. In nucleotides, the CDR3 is TGTGCCAGCAGTCCCCTGGGACAGGACCAATGGAACACTGAAGCTTTCTTT. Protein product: CASSPLGQDQWNTEAFF. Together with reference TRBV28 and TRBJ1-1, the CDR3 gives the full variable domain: DVKVTQSSRYLVKRTGEKVFLECVQDMDHENMFWYRQDPGLGLRLIYFSYDVKMKEKGDIPEGYSVSREKKERFSLILESASTNQTSMYLCASSPLGQDQWNTEAFFGQGTRLTVV.

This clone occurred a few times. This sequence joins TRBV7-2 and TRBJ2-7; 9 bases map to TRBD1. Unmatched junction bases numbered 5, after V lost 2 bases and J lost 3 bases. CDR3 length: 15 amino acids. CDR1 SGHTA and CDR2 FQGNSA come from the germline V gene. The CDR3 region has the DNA TGTGCCAGCAGCTTATCGGGACAGGGACGCTACGAGCAGTACTTC. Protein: CASSLSGQGRYEQYF.

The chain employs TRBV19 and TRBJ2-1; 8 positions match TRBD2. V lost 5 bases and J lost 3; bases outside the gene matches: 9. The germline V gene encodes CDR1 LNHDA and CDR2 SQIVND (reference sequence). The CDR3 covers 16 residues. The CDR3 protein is CASSSNPGLVYNEQFF. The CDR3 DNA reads TGTGCCAGTAGTTCAAACCCGGGACTAGTCTACAATGAGCAGTTCTTC.

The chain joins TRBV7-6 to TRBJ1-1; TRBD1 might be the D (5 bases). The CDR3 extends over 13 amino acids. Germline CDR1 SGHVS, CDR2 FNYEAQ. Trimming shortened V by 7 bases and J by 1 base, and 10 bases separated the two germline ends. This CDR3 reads CASTQGPNTEAFF. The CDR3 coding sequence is TGTGCCAGCACGCAGGGCCCGAACACTGAAGCTTTCTTT.

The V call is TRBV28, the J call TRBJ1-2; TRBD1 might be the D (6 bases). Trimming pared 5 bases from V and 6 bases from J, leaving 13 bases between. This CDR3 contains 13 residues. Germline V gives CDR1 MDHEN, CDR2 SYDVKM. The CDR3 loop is CASSQQGPNGYTF. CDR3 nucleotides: TGTGCCAGCAGTCAACAGGGACCTAATGGCTACACCTTC.

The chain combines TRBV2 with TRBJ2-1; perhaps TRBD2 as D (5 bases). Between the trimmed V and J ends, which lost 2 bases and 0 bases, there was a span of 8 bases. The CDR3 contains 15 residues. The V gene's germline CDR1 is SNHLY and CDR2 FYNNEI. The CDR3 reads CASSETRGSYNEQFF. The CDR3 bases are TGTGCCAGCAGTGAAACCCGGGGCTCCTACAATGAGCAGTTCTTC.

DNA of the CDR3: TGCGCCAGCAGTGAGTCGGGGGGACTAGCGGGAGATGAGCAGTTCTTC. Protein: CASSESGGLAGDEQFF. The J gene is TRBJ2-1, the V gene TRBV10-1; TRBD2 agrees at 14 bases. The CDR3 totals 16 residues. Germline CDR1 reads WNHNN; CDR2 reads SYGVQD (reference sequence). V lost 0 bases and J lost 8; bases outside the gene matches: 3.

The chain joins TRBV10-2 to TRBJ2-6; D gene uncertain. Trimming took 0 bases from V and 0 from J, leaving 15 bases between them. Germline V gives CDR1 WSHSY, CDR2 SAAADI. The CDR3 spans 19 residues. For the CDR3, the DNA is TGCGCCAGCAGTGAGTCTGGGCGCATCACACTCTCTGGGGCCAACGTCCTGACTTTC. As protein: CASSESGRITLSGANVLTF.

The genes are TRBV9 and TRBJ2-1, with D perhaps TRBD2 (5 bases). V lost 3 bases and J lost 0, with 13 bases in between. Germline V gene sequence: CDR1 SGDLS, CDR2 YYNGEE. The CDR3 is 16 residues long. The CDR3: CASSALQSGSYNEQFF. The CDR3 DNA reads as TGTGCCAGCAGCGCCCTCCAGAGCGGCTCCTACAATGAGCAGTTCTTC. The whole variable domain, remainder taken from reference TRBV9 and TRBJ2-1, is DSGVTQTPKHLITATGQRVTLRCSPRSGDLSVYWYQQSLDQGLQFLIQYYNGEERAKGNILERFSAQQFPDLHSELNLSSLELGDSALYFCASSALQSGSYNEQFFGPGTRLTVL.

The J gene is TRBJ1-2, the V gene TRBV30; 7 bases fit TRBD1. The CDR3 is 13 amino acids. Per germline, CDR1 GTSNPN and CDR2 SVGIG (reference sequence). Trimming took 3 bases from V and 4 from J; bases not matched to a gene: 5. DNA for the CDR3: TGTGCCTGGAGCCCGGGACAGACCTATGGCTACACCTTC. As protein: CAWSPGQTYGYTF. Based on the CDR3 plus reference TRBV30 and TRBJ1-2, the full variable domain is SQTIHQWPATLVQPVGSPLSLECTVEGTSNPNLYWYRQAAGRGLQLLFYSVGIGQISSEVPQNLSASRPQDRQFILSSKKLLLSDSGFYLCAWSPGQTYGYTFGSGTRLTVV.

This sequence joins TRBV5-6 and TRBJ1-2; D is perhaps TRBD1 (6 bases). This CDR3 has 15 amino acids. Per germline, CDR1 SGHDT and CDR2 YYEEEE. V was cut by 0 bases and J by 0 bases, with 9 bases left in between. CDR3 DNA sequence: TGTGCCAGCAGCTTGGTGGACAGAGCTAACTATGGCTACACCTTC. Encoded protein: CASSLVDRANYGYTF.

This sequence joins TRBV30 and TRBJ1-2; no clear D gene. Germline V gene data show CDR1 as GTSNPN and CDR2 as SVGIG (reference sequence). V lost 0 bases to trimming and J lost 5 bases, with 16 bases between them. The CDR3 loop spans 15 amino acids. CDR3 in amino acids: CAWSVAGTARYGYTF. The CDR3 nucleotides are TGTGCCTGGAGTGTGGCGGGCACAGCACGGTATGGCTACACCTTC.

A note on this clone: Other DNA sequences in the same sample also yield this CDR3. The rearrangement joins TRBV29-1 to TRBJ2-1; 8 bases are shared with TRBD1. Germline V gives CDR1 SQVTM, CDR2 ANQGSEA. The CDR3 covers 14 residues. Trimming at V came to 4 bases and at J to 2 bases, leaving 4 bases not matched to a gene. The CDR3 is CSVVGQGTYNEQFF. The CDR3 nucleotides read TGCAGCGTTGTAGGACAGGGTACCTACAATGAGCAGTTCTTC.

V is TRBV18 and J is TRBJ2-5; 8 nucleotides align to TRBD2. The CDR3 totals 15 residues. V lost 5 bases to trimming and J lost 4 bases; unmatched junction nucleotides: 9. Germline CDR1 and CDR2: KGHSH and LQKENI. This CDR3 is CASSSLAARVETQYF. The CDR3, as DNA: TGTGCCAGCTCATCACTAGCGGCGAGGGTAGAGACCCAGTACTTC.

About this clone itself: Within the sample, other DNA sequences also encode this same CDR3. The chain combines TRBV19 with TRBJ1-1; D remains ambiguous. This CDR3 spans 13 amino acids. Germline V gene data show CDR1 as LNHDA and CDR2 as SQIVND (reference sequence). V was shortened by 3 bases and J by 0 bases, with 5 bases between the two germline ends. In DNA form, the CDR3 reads TGTGCCAGTAGTATTTCAGTGAACACTGAAGCTTTCTTT. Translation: CASSISVNTEAFF.

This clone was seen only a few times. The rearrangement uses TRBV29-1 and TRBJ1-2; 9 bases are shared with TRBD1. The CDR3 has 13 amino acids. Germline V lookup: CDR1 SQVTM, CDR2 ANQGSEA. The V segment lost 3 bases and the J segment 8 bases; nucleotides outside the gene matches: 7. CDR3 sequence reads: CSVDLDRGEGYTF. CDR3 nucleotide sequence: TGCAGCGTTGATTTGGACAGGGGTGAAGGCTACACCTTC.

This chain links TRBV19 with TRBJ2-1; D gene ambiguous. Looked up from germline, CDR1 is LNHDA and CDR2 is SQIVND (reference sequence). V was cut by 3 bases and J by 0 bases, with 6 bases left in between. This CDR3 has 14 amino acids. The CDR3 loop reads CASSIPSSYNEQFF. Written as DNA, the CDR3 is TGTGCCAGTAGTATCCCCAGCTCCTACAATGAGCAGTTCTTC. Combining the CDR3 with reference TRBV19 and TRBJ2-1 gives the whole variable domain DGGITQSPKYLFRKEGQNVTLSCEQNLNHDAMYWYRQDPGQGLRLIYYSQIVNDFQKGDIAEGYSVSREKKESFPLTVTSAQKNPTAFYLCASSIPSSYNEQFFGPGTRLTVL.

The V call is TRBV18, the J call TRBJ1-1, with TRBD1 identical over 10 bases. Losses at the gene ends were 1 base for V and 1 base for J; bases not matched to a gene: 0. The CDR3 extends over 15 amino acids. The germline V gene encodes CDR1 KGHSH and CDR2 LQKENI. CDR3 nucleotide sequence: TGTGCCAGCTCACCACGGGACAGGGGGAACACTGAAGCTTTCTTT. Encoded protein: CASSPRDRGNTEAFF.

The CDR3 is CASSGVAGGPTGELFF. In nucleotides, the CDR3 is TGTGCCAGCAGCGGAGTAGCGGGAGGGCCAACCGGGGAGCTGTTTTTT. The chain is built from TRBV9 and TRBJ2-2; 11 nucleotides line up with TRBD2. CDR3 length equals 16 residues. Germline loops: CDR1 SGDLS, CDR2 YYNGEE. Trimming took 3 bases from V and 5 from J; bases not matched to a gene: 6. The full variable domain, completed using reference TRBV9 and TRBJ2-2, is DSGVTQTPKHLITATGQRVTLRCSPRSGDLSVYWYQQSLDQGLQFLIQYYNGEERAKGNILERFSAQQFPDLHSELNLSSLELGDSALYFCASSGVAGGPTGELFFGEGSRLTVL.

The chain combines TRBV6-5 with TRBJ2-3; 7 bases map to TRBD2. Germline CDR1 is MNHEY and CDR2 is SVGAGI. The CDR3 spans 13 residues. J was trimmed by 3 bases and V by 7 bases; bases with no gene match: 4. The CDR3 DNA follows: TGTGCCAGCAATACGCGGGAGACAGATACGCAGTATTTT. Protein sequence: CASNTRETDTQYF.

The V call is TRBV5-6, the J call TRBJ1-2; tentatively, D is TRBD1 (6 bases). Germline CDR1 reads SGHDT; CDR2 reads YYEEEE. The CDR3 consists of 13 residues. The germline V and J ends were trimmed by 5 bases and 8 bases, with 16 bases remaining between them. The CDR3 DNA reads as TGTGCCAGCAGTGTTACAGGGTTGGAGGGCTACACCTTC. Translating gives CASSVTGLEGYTF.

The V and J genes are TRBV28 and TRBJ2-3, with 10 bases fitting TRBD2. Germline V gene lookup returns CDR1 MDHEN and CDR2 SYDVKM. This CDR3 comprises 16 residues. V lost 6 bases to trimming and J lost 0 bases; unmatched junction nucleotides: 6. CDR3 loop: CASRLTSGTSTDTQYF. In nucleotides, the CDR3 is TGTGCCAGCAGACTTACTAGCGGGACTAGCACAGATACGCAGTATTTT.

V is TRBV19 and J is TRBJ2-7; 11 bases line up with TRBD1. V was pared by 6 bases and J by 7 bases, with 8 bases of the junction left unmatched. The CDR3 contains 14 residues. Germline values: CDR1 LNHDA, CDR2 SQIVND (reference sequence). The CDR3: CASRAGQGVMEQYF. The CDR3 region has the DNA TGTGCCAGTAGGGCGGGACAGGGGGTGATGGAGCAGTACTTC.

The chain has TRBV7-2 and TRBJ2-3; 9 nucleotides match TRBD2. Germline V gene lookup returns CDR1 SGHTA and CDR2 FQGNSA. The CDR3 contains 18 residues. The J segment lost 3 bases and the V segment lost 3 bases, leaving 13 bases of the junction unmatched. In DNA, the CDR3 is TGTGCCAGCAGCTTTACGTCGGGGGCGGGAGGGTTGACAGATACGCAGTATTTT. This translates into CASSFTSGAGGLTDTQYF.

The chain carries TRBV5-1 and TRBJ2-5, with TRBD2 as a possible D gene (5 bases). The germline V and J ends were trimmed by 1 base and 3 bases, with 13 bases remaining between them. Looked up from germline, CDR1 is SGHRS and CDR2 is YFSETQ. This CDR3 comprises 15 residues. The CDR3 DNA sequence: TGCGCCAGCAGCTTGTTGACCGGACTGAAAGAGACCCAGTACTTC. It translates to CASSLLTGLKETQYF.

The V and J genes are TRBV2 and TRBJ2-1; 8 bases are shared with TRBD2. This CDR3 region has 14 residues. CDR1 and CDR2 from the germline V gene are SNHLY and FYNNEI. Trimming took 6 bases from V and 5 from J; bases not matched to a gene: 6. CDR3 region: CASRPGLGHNEQFF. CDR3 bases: TGTGCCAGCAGGCCGGGACTAGGCCACAATGAGCAGTTCTTC.

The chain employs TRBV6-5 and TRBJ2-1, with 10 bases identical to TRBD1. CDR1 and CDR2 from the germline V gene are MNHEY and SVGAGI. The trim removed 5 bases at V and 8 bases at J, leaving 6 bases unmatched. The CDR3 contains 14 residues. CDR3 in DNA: TGTGCCAGCAGTCCCGGGACAGGGGTGCATGAGCAGTTCTTC. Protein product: CASSPGTGVHEQFF.

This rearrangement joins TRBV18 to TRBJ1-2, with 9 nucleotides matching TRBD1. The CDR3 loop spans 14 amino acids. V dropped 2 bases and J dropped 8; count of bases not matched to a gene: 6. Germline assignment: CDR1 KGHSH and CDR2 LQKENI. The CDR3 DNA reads TGTGCCAGCTCACCAGGACAGGGGCCCGGCGGCTACACCTTC. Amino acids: CASSPGQGPGGYTF.

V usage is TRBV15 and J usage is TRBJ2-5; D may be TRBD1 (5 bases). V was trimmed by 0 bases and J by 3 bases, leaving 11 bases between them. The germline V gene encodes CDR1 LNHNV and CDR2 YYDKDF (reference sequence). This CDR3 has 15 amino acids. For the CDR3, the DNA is TGTGCCACCAGCAGAGATTATCAGGGAAAAGAGACCCAGTACTTC. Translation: CATSRDYQGKETQYF.